The 27 T cell receptor beta chains presented below share a single source sample, sequenced in a study of blood T cell repertoires in COVID-19. Data came from immunoSEQ multiplex PCR; TCRdb stores just in-frame clones and leaves some out. The data show some 48,000 clones, with 80% to 85% seen just once and roughly an eighth held by the top ten. Sequences were obtained from peripheral blood. The receptor set was obtained from a human donor with acute or convalescent COVID-19. The donor label of this sample is uncertain.

The CDR3 DNA is TGTGCCAGCTCCCCCCCTTTTCTCGTAAGCGGGGAGACCCAGTACTTC. Residues: CASSPPFLVSGETQYF. V usage is TRBV7-2 and J usage is TRBJ2-5; a weak D match, TRBD2 (6 bases). Trimming shortened V by 8 bases and J by 5 bases, and 24 bases separated the two germline ends. The CDR3 spans 16 residues. CDR1 is SGHTA and CDR2 is FQGNSA in the germline V gene.

This sequence joins TRBV5-8 and TRBJ1-4, with D uncertain. V lost 1 base to trimming and J lost 11 bases, with 12 bases between them. Germline CDR1 and CDR2: SGHTS and YDEGEE. This CDR3 is built from 13 residues. In DNA, the CDR3 is TGTGCCAGCAGCTTGACGCCGGGTGAGAAACTGTTTTTT. As protein: CASSLTPGEKLFF. The complete variable domain, with remaining parts taken from reference TRBV5-8 and TRBJ1-4, reads EAGVTQSPTHLIKTRGQQATLRCSPISGHTSVYWYQQALGLGLQFLLWYDEGEERNRGNFPPRFSGRQFPNYSSELNVNALELEDSALYLCASSLTPGEKLFFGSGTQLSVL.

This clone appeared once. This chain connects TRBV4-1 to TRBJ1-6; the match to TRBD1 covers 9 bases. The CDR3 length is 15 residues. Germline CDR1 and CDR2: MGHRA and YSYEKL. Trimming took 1 base from V and 8 from J; bases not matched to a gene: 3. DNA of the CDR3: TGCGCCAGCAGCCAAGGGGACAGGGATTATTCACCCCTCCACTTT. Protein: CASSQGDRDYSPLHF.

The genes are TRBV15 and TRBJ2-1, with a tentative D call TRBD2 (6 bases). This CDR3 is 14 amino acids long. Trimming cost V 8 bases and J 0 bases, with 11 bases left between them. Germline lookup yields CDR1 LNHNV and CDR2 YYDKDF (reference sequence). The CDR3 sequence is CATGTDRSYNEQFF. CDR3 bases: TGTGCCACCGGGACTGACCGCTCCTACAATGAGCAGTTCTTC. The variable domain in full, with the rest retrieved from reference TRBV15 and TRBJ2-1, is DAMVIQNPRYQVTQFGKPVTLSCSQTLNHNVMYWYQQKSSQAPKLLFHYYDKDFNNEADTPDNFQSRRPNTSFCFLDIRSPGLGDTAMYLCATGTDRSYNEQFFGPGTRLTVL.

This rearrangement joins TRBV30 to TRBJ1-1; possible D gene TRBD1, 5 bases. The CDR3 is made up of 13 amino acids. The V gene lost 5 bases and the J gene lost 1 base, with 11 bases spanning the gap. CDR1 and CDR2 (germline): GTSNPN, SVGIG (reference sequence). CDR3 in DNA: TGTGCCTGGGGGGCACAGCCGAACACTGAAGCTTTCTTT. Translated, it gives CAWGAQPNTEAFF.

As DNA, the CDR3 is TGTGCCAGCAGCTTAGGACTACTAACCTACAATGAGCAGTTCTTC. The encoded protein is CASSLGLLTYNEQFF. V is TRBV7-2 and J is TRBJ2-1, with a weak D call TRBD2 (5 bases). In germline, CDR1 is SGHTA, CDR2 FQGNSA. The CDR3 has 15 amino acids. Trimming took 1 base from V and 2 from J, leaving 9 bases between them.

This chain links TRBV10-3 with TRBJ1-1; D might be TRBD1 (5 bases). The CDR3 is 13 residues long. Trimming pared 4 bases from V and 3 bases from J, leaving 9 bases between. Germline lookup yields CDR1 ENHRY and CDR2 SYGVKD. Here the CDR3 DNA reads TGTGCCATCAGTGCCAGGGAGGACACTGAAGCTTTCTTT. It encodes CAISAREDTEAFF.

The rearrangement joins TRBV4-2 to TRBJ2-7; D perhaps matches TRBD1 (6 bases). Trimming removed 0 bases at V and 1 base at J, with 16 bases between. Germline loops: CDR1 LGHNA, CDR2 YNFKEQ. This CDR3 contains 17 residues. CDR3 sequence: CASSQDPGQFGSYEQYF. The CDR3 DNA is TGTGCCAGCAGCCAAGATCCCGGACAGTTTGGGTCCTACGAGCAGTACTTC.

This clone was seen a handful of times. V and J are TRBV6-4 and TRBJ1-1; TRBD1 aligns across 7 bases. This CDR3 has 14 residues. Trimming took 2 bases from V and 4 from J; bases not matched to a gene: 4. Germline-derived CDR1 and CDR2 are MRHNA and SNTAGT. The CDR3 is CASSDDRDSTEAFF. CDR3 DNA: TGTGCCAGCAGTGACGACAGGGATAGCACTGAAGCTTTCTTT.

This rearrangement joins TRBV6-5 to TRBJ1-2; TRBD1 matches at 7 bases. The germline V gene encodes CDR1 MNHEY and CDR2 SVGAGI. The CDR3 is made up of 14 amino acids. With 6 bases clipped from V and 2 bases from J, the junction kept 6 bases outside the gene matches. The chain's CDR3 is CASRLTGSNYGYTF. CDR3 DNA: TGTGCCAGCAGATTGACAGGGAGCAACTATGGCTACACCTTC.

This chain links TRBV20-1 with TRBJ2-1, with D possibly matching TRBD1 (6 bases). The CDR3 spans 11 residues. Germline V gives CDR1 DFQATT, CDR2 SNEGSKA (reference sequence). The V end lost 5 bases, the J end lost 9 bases, and 11 bases lay between the germline ends. The DNA of the CDR3 is TGCAGTGCTCCAAGGGACATTGAGCAGTTCTTC. It translates to CSAPRDIEQFF.

The chain links TRBV7-8 to TRBJ1-5; 7 nucleotides match TRBD1. CDR3 length: 17 amino acids. With 4 bases clipped from V and 1 base from J, the junction kept 10 bases outside the gene matches. The V gene's germline CDR1 is SGHVS and CDR2 FQNEAQ. This CDR3 is CASSSSYGQASNQPQHF. The CDR3 coding sequence is TGTGCCAGCAGCTCCAGTTATGGACAGGCCAGCAATCAGCCCCAGCATTTT.

This sequence joins TRBV6-1 and TRBJ2-4; a weak D match, TRBD1 (5 bases). Germline V gives CDR1 MNHNS, CDR2 SASEGT. Trimming cost V 0 bases and J 2 bases, with 17 bases left between them. This CDR3 is built from 18 residues. The CDR3 coding sequence is TGTGCCAGCAGTGAAGCGCTCCCCCCGTGGGGCTCCAAAAACATTCAGTACTTC. Translation: CASSEALPPWGSKNIQYF.

V is TRBV24-1 and J is TRBJ1-1; 8 bases are a match to TRBD1. Germline V lookup: CDR1 KGHDR, CDR2 SFDVKD. This CDR3 is 13 amino acids long. V lost 7 bases to trimming and J lost 1 base; unmatched junction nucleotides: 1. DNA for the CDR3: TGTGCCACCAGAGGACAGGGGAACACTGAAGCTTTCTTT. Its protein is CATRGQGNTEAFF.

The V gene is TRBV30, the J gene TRBJ2-1, with 7 bases lining up with TRBD2. The length of the CDR3 is 15 residues. Unmatched junction bases numbered 9, after V lost 0 bases and J lost 7 bases. Per the germline V gene, CDR1 is GTSNPN and CDR2 is SVGIG (reference sequence). This CDR3 reads CAWSVPGGRKNEQFF. The CDR3 nucleotides are TGTGCCTGGAGTGTTCCGGGAGGTCGGAAGAATGAGCAGTTCTTC. The variable domain in full, with the rest retrieved from reference TRBV30 and TRBJ2-1, is SQTIHQWPATLVQPVGSPLSLECTVEGTSNPNLYWYRQAAGRGLQLLFYSVGIGQISSEVPQNLSASRPQDRQFILSSKKLLLSDSGFYLCAWSVPGGRKNEQFFGPGTRLTVL.

This clone was seen a few times. This chain joins TRBV5-1 and TRBJ2-5; 9 bases line up with TRBD1. The germline V gene has CDR1 SGHRS and CDR2 YFSETQ. V lost 4 bases, J lost 3 bases, and 7 bases stayed unmatched. The CDR3 covers 15 residues. The CDR3 loop reads CASSEGTGRKETQYF. The CDR3 nucleotides read TGCGCCAGCAGCGAGGGGACAGGGAGGAAAGAGACCCAGTACTTC.

The gene calls are TRBV18 and TRBJ1-6; 10 nucleotides line up with TRBD1. The length of the CDR3 is 14 residues. In germline, CDR1 is KGHSH, CDR2 LQKENI. Germline trimming cut 6 bases from V and 8 bases from J; bases unmatched to any gene: 4. The CDR3 coding sequence is TGTGCCAGCTCGGCCGGGACAGGGGATTCACCCCTCCACTTT. It is translated as CASSAGTGDSPLHF.

This clone was seen more than once but under ten times. J is TRBJ1-5 and V is TRBV27; D unresolved. The CDR3 runs to 13 residues. V was trimmed by 5 bases and J by 9 bases, leaving 14 bases between them. CDR1 MNHEY and CDR2 SMNVEV come from the germline V gene (reference sequence). CDR3 sequence (DNA): TGTGCCAGCAGTCCAGTCCCAGGTCGGCCCCAGCATTTT. Amino acids: CASSPVPGRPQHF.

This chain links TRBV19 with TRBJ1-1, with 7 nucleotides matching TRBD1. CDR1 is LNHDA and CDR2 is SQIVND in the germline V gene (reference sequence). CDR3 length: 14 residues. V shed 3 bases and J 7 bases; nucleotides not matched to a gene: 8. This chain's CDR3 is CASSIGQGGGEAFF. The DNA of the CDR3 is TGTGCCAGTAGTATTGGGCAGGGGGGAGGTGAAGCTTTCTTT. Variable domain in full (rest from reference TRBV19 and TRBJ1-1): DGGITQSPKYLFRKEGQNVTLSCEQNLNHDAMYWYRQDPGQGLRLIYYSQIVNDFQKGDIAEGYSVSREKKESFPLTVTSAQKNPTAFYLCASSIGQGGGEAFFGQGTRLTVV.

On this clone itself: One junction end does not reproduce the germline sequence, and a read error may be involved. The rearrangement links TRBV7-8 to TRBJ2-1; D is possibly TRBD2 (5 bases). In germline, CDR1 is SGHVS, CDR2 FQNEAQ. The CDR3 runs to 12 residues. CDR3 protein: CASSLATGEQFF. CDR3 bases: TGTGCCAGCAGCCTAGCTACGGGTGAGCAGTTCTTC.

J is TRBJ1-1 and V is TRBV6-1; no clear D. The CDR3 consists of 15 residues. Deletions cut 3 bases from V and 1 base from J, with 12 bases between. Germline V gene data show CDR1 as MNHNS and CDR2 as SASEGT. The CDR3 loop reads CASSDRRTGNTEAFF. As DNA, the CDR3 is TGTGCCAGCAGTGATCGGAGGACGGGGAACACTGAAGCTTTCTTT.

The chain is built from TRBV6-2 or TRBV6-3 and TRBJ1-5, with a tentative D call TRBD1 (5 bases). Germline-derived CDR1 and CDR2 are MNHEY and SVGEGT. The CDR3 is 17 amino acids. Trimming shortened V by 5 bases and J by 6 bases, and 23 bases separated the two germline ends. Here the CDR3 reads CASSRIPGLGQGQPQHF. The CDR3 bases are TGTGCCAGCAGTAGGATACCGGGACTCGGACAAGGTCAGCCCCAGCATTTT.

Only one count was recorded for this clone. The V call is TRBV5-6, the J call TRBJ1-2, with 7 bases lining up with TRBD1. The CDR3 covers 15 residues. Germline lookup yields CDR1 SGHDT and CDR2 YYEEEE. The ends lost 3 bases at V and 4 bases at J; junction bases unmatched: 9. CDR3: CASSSDQGGVYGYTF. CDR3 nucleotide sequence: TGTGCCAGCAGCTCGGATCAGGGGGGTGTCTATGGCTACACCTTC.

J is TRBJ2-5 and V is TRBV7-3, with D hard to call. CDR1 and CDR2 from the germline V gene are SGHTA and FQGTGA. Trimming stripped 2 bases from V and 2 bases from J, with 9 bases between. CDR3 length: 14 residues. DNA for the CDR3: TGTGCCAGCAGCTTAGGCAGTTCACAAGAGACCCAGTACTTC. This sequence encodes CASSLGSSQETQYF.

This chain uses TRBV20-1 with TRBJ1-2; 9 nucleotides align to TRBD1. The V gene end was trimmed by 3 bases and the J gene end by 6 bases; junction bases not matched to a gene: 11. CDR3 length equals 15 residues. Germline loops: CDR1 DFQATT, CDR2 SNEGSKA (reference sequence). CDR3 bases: TGCAGTGCTAGTGCGGACAGGGGCCTCCGCGATGGCTACACCTTC. It specifies CSASADRGLRDGYTF.

This clone was picked up one time. V is TRBV6-5 and J is TRBJ2-1, with 9 bases fitting TRBD2. The CDR3 is 14 amino acids. V was pared by 7 bases and J by 7 bases, with 8 bases of the junction left unmatched. Germline CDR1 MNHEY, CDR2 SVGAGI. CDR3 region: CASKVASGVNEQFF. CDR3 nucleotide sequence: TGTGCCAGCAAGGTGGCTAGCGGGGTTAATGAGCAGTTCTTC.

This clone has a handful of counts. The chain employs TRBV11-3 and TRBJ2-7, with 7 bases lining up with TRBD1. CDR3 size: 14 residues. The germline V gene has CDR1 SGHNT and CDR2 YENEEA. J was trimmed by 4 bases and V by 5 bases; bases with no gene match: 8. CDR3 region: CASSEMTGTYEQYF. Here the CDR3 DNA reads TGTGCCAGCAGCGAAATGACAGGGACATACGAGCAGTACTTC.